Included here is one TCR beta chain sequence, with context. This CDR3 has 17 amino acids. Germline V gene sequence: CDR1 MGHRA, CDR2 YSYEKL. Trimming took off 0 bases at V and 0 bases at J, with 11 bases between the two ends. The sample is drawn from a study of blood T cell repertoires in COVID-19. The overall study: Acute and convalescent COVID-19 samples came from the United States, Italy and Spain. T cells, B-cell-depleted T cells, or PBMCs supplied cDNA or gDNA.

Authors' methods: By means of reference gene primer amplification, nucleated cell counts were estimated. Method: immunoSEQ multiplex PCR; TCRdb's copy keeps in-frame clones and lacks some. V and J calls and clone size come straight from that table; D and trimming were deduced from the DNA. Of 140,000 to 150,000 clones listed, around 89% are singletons. The V call is TRBV4-1, the J call TRBJ1-4; no clear D. This receptor was identified in a man between 60 and 70 years old with active or convalescent COVID-19. Sequencing used peripheral blood. CDR3 sequence: CASSQEGSSATNEKLFF. CDR3 coding DNA: TGCGCCAGCAGCCAAGAGGGCTCCTCTGCAACTAATGAAAAACTGTTTTTT.